Listed below are T cell receptor beta chains from one sample, sequenced in a study of blood T cell repertoires in COVID-19. Libraries were prepared by immunoSEQ multiplex PCR; TCRdb keeps only in-frame clonotypes and omits some of them. The repertoire holds 74,000 or so clones, with about 91% as singletons. Sequenced: peripheral blood. These receptors were collected from a man in his fifties with active COVID-19. Each CDR3 is given with its conserved first and last residue. D genes are given only for firm matches.

j_call v_call d_call cdr3_nt cdr3_aa
TRBJ2-1 TRBV19 TRBD1 TGTGCCAGTAGCGTCACAGGGGAGTTTGTTCGATACAATGAGCAGTTCTTC CASSVTGEFVRYNEQFF
TRBJ1-1 TRBV29-1 TRBD1 TGCAGCGCACGAAGCGGGACAGGGGGCGTCGGTGCTTTCTTT CSARSGTGGVGAFF
TRBJ2-7 TRBV6-4 NA TGTGCCAGCACCGAGGGGGTGGGGCCCTTCGAGCAGTACTTC CASTEGVGPFEQYF
TRBJ2-1 TRBV30 NA TGTGCCTGGACTGAGAACAATGAGCAGTTCTTC CAWTENNEQFF
TRBJ1-5 TRBV7-8 TRBD1 TGTGCCAGCAGCCCCCGGGGACAGACGACAAGTCAGCCCCAGCATTTT CASSPRGQTTSQPQHF
TRBJ1-1 TRBV29-1 NA TGCAGCGTTGAAATCGTGAGGGGGGAAGCTTTCTTT CSVEIVRGEAFF
TRBJ2-7 TRBV13 TRBD2 TGTGCCAGCAGCTCGACTAGCGGGGGTTACGAGCAGTACTTC CASSSTSGGYEQYF
TRBJ2-7 TRBV5-1 NA TGCGCCAGCAGCTTGATGTCGGTCAGGGACTACGAGCAGTACTTC CASSLMSVRDYEQYF
TRBJ1-6 TRBV7-2 NA TGTGCCAGCAGCCGATACGGGAATTCACCCCTCCACTTT CASSRYGNSPLHF
TRBJ2-3 TRBV11-2 TRBD1 TGTGCCAGCAGCTTAGCCTTGGGGACAGCTTTAAGAGATACGCAGTATTTT CASSLALGTALRDTQYF